These 24 T cell receptor beta chains originate from one sample sequenced in a study of cytomegalovirus exposure and HLA in healthy donors. The PCR ran on 60 Vbeta and 13 Jbeta primers. Sequenced by immunoSEQ multiplex PCR; TCRdb stores in-frame clones only, minus some. The sample yields around 130,000 clones, 65% to 85% seen once. The material sequenced was PBMCs. Receptors originate from a woman aged 35 to 49 in good health and CMV-seropositive.

This clone came up a few times. V is TRBV9 and J is TRBJ2-3, with 9 positions matching TRBD1. Losses at the gene ends were 0 bases for V and 3 bases for J; bases not matched to a gene: 14. The CDR3 runs 19 residues. CDR1 and CDR2 from the germline V gene are SGDLS and YYNGEE. CDR3 sequence (DNA): TGTGCCAGCAGCGTAGGGTCAGGTGATGGGGACAGGGAGACAGATACGCAGTATTTT. Residues: CASSVGSGDGDRETDTQYF.

The rearrangement links TRBV6-1 to TRBJ1-4; perhaps TRBD1 as D (6 bases). Looked up from germline, CDR1 is MNHNS and CDR2 is SASEGT. The CDR3 has 12 amino acids. Trimming removed 11 bases at V and 8 bases at J, with 15 bases between. CDR3 amino acids: CAVRQDLEKLFF. CDR3 DNA sequence: TGTGCCGTGCGACAGGACCTCGAAAAACTGTTTTTT.

The chain carries TRBV4-3 and TRBJ1-2, with D possibly matching TRBD1 (6 bases). V lost 3 bases and J 4 bases, leaving 9 bases between the germline ends. CDR3 size: 13 residues. Germline V lookup: CDR1 LGHNA, CDR2 YSLEER. In nucleotides, the CDR3 is TGCGCCAGCAGCCACACAGGGCCCTATGGCTACACCTTC. This codes for CASSHTGPYGYTF.

This sequence joins TRBV10-1 and TRBJ1-3; 7 nucleotides agree with TRBD1. Unmatched junction bases numbered 11, after V lost 0 bases and J lost 0 bases. The CDR3 totals 19 residues. Germline V gives CDR1 WNHNN, CDR2 SYGVQD (reference sequence). The DNA of the CDR3 is TGCGCCAGCAGTGAGTCGAACAGGGGCCTCCCCAGCTCTGGAAACACCATATATTTT. Amino acid sequence: CASSESNRGLPSSGNTIYF.

The chain uses TRBV2 and TRBJ2-5, with a possible D match to TRBD1 (7 bases). This CDR3 contains 15 residues. From germline, CDR1 is SNHLY and CDR2 FYNNEI. V shed 7 bases and J shed 4 bases, with 19 bases lying between them. The CDR3 bases are TGTGCCAGCATGGGGACTGACAGGGTCCGAGAGACCCAGTACTTC. Protein sequence: CASMGTDRVRETQYF.

The J gene is TRBJ2-7, the V gene TRBV29-1, with 8 bases that match TRBD2. Germline-derived CDR1 and CDR2 are SQVTM and ANQGSEA. CDR3 length equals 15 residues. With 1 base clipped from V and 0 bases from J, the junction kept 5 bases outside the gene matches. The chain's CDR3 is CSVEAHGTSSYEQYF. As DNA, the CDR3 is TGCAGCGTTGAAGCCCACGGGACTAGCTCCTACGAGCAGTACTTC.

This sequence joins TRBV7-9 and TRBJ2-4; tentative D call: TRBD1 (5 bases). The CDR3 has 12 amino acids. Germline CDR1 reads SEHNR; CDR2 reads FQNEAQ (reference sequence). V lost 6 bases, J lost 9 bases, and 12 bases lay in between. The CDR3 bases are TGTGCCAGCAGTCAGGGATCTGGCATTCAGTACTTC. Encoded protein: CASSQGSGIQYF.

This clone was found a few times. The same CDR3 can be traced to other DNA sequences in this sample. V usage is TRBV6-1 and J usage is TRBJ2-7, with 10 bases fitting TRBD2. In germline, CDR1 is MNHNS, CDR2 SASEGT. V lost 1 base to trimming and J lost 0 bases; unmatched junction nucleotides: 0. The CDR3 contains 15 residues. CDR3 residues: CASSEGTSGSYEQYF. As DNA, the CDR3 is TGTGCCAGCAGTGAAGGGACTAGCGGCTCCTACGAGCAGTACTTC.

The rearrangement uses TRBV27 and TRBJ1-5; D may be TRBD1 (5 bases). V was cut by 3 bases and J by 4 bases, with 7 bases left in between. The CDR3 loop spans 13 amino acids. The germline gives CDR1 MNHEY, CDR2 SMNVEV (reference sequence). The CDR3 DNA is TGTGCCAGCAGTTTGACAGATAATCAGCCCCAGCATTTT. Translating it yields CASSLTDNQPQHF.

The genes are TRBV30 and TRBJ2-5; no definite D call. V was pared by 5 bases and J by 2 bases, with 6 bases between. The CDR3 totals 11 residues. Per germline, CDR1 GTSNPN and CDR2 SVGIG (reference sequence). The CDR3 nucleotides read TGTGCCTGGGACTTGCAAGAGACCCAGTACTTC. This encodes CAWDLQETQYF.

The genes are TRBV18 and TRBJ2-4; no reliable D call. Trimming cost V 0 bases and J 1 base, with 13 bases left between them. This CDR3 has 17 amino acids. CDR1 is KGHSH and CDR2 is LQKENI in the germline V gene. The CDR3 reads CASSPPVEAVAKNIQYF. The CDR3 nucleotides are TGTGCCAGCTCACCACCGGTAGAGGCGGTGGCCAAAAACATTCAGTACTTC.

The rearrangement joins TRBV2 to TRBJ2-2; 12 bases fit TRBD2. Per germline, CDR1 SNHLY and CDR2 FYNNEI. The CDR3 runs to 19 residues. The junction had 15 bases not matched to a gene; V was cut back by 4 bases and J by 6 bases. This CDR3 reads CASSAGLAGGAGVSGELFF. The CDR3 region has the DNA TGTGCCAGCAGTGCGGGGCTAGCGGGGGGGGCCGGGGTTTCCGGGGAGCTGTTTTTT.

This rearrangement joins TRBV19 to TRBJ1-5; 8 bases line up with TRBD1. Germline CDR1 is LNHDA and CDR2 is SQIVND (reference sequence). This CDR3 is 17 amino acids long. V trimming: 3 bases; J trimming: 2 bases; junction bases outside the gene matches: 9. The CDR3 DNA reads TGTGCCAGTAGTATCATCCAGGGGGCGAGGGGCAATCAGCCCCAGCATTTT. Translating gives CASSIIQGARGNQPQHF. Looking up the rest from reference TRBV19 and TRBJ1-5 gives the full variable domain: DGGITQSPKYLFRKEGQNVTLSCEQNLNHDAMYWYRQDPGQGLRLIYYSQIVNDFQKGDIAEGYSVSREKKESFPLTVTSAQKNPTAFYLCASSIIQGARGNQPQHFGDGTRLSIL.

The chain is built from TRBV5-4 and TRBJ1-2; TRBD1 aligns across 9 bases. The germline gives CDR1 SGHNT, CDR2 YYREEE (reference sequence). The CDR3 covers 15 residues. V lost 4 bases and J lost 2; bases outside the gene matches: 6. The CDR3 nucleotides are TGTGCCAGCAGCCTTTCCGGACAGGGGAACTATGGCTACACCTTC. Protein product: CASSLSGQGNYGYTF.

This clone occurred once. CDR3 amino acids: CASSGLARSHYGYTF. CDR3 DNA: TGTGCCAGCAGTGGCTTGGCCCGATCCCACTATGGCTACACCTTC. The V call is TRBV28, the J call TRBJ1-2; no clear D gene. Germline V lookup: CDR1 MDHEN, CDR2 SYDVKM. This CDR3 comprises 15 residues. V dropped 5 bases and J dropped 3 bases, with 16 bases sitting between them.

This clone came up once. J is TRBJ1-5 and V is TRBV4-3; D gene uncertain. This CDR3 contains 15 residues. V lost 4 bases to trimming and J lost 0 bases, with 10 bases between them. From germline, CDR1 is LGHNA and CDR2 YSLEER. The CDR3: CASSLDTSSNQPQHF. CDR3 bases: TGCGCCAGCAGCCTCGACACGTCTAGCAATCAGCCCCAGCATTTT.

The chain joins TRBV19 to TRBJ2-6; TRBD1 matches 8 bases. After removal of 2 bases from V and 0 bases from J, the junction contained 12 bases not matched to a gene. The V gene's germline CDR1 is LNHDA and CDR2 SQIVND (reference sequence). CDR3 size: 20 residues. CDR3 DNA sequence: TGTGCCAGTAGTATACCCCGATCCGGGACAGGAAGCTCTGGGGCCAACGTCCTGACTTTC. It codes for CASSIPRSGTGSSGANVLTF.

The J gene is TRBJ1-1, the V gene TRBV30, with TRBD1 identical over 8 bases. With V trimmed by 5 bases and J by 6 bases, 11 bases remained unmatched. Germline V gives CDR1 GTSNPN, CDR2 SVGIG (reference sequence). The CDR3 has 14 amino acids. The CDR3 protein is CAWGSGQVMAEAFF. Here the CDR3 DNA reads TGTGCCTGGGGTTCGGGACAGGTGATGGCTGAAGCTTTCTTT.

The V gene is TRBV5-1, the J gene TRBJ1-4; 8 bases match TRBD1. Trimming took 4 bases from V and 5 from J; bases not matched to a gene: 7. The germline V gene has CDR1 SGHRS and CDR2 YFSETQ. This CDR3 is 15 amino acids long. CDR3 nucleotide sequence: TGCGCCAGCAGCCTTTACAGGGGGGAAAATGAAAAACTGTTTTTT. This translates into CASSLYRGENEKLFF.

This clone was seen a handful of times. V is TRBV6-5 and J is TRBJ1-4; tentatively, D is TRBD1 (6 bases). This CDR3 comprises 15 residues. Germline lookup yields CDR1 MNHEY and CDR2 SVGAGI. Trimming cost V 2 bases and J 2 bases, with 9 bases left between them. The CDR3: CASSYMRGTNEKLFF. In DNA, the CDR3 is TGTGCCAGCAGTTACATGAGGGGGACTAATGAAAAACTGTTTTTT.

In regard to this clone: A read error may produce the germline difference seen at one junction end. This chain joins TRBV7-9 and TRBJ1-1, with unresolved D. Germline CDR1 reads SEHNR; CDR2 reads FQNEAQ (reference sequence). This CDR3 has 11 residues. Written as DNA, the CDR3 is TGTGCCAGCAGCTTAGGTGGGGAGCTCATTTTT. It encodes CASSLGGELIF.

The chain employs TRBV5-1 and TRBJ2-7, with a tentative D call TRBD2 (6 bases). Between the trimmed V and J ends, which lost 2 bases and 5 bases, there was a span of 11 bases. The CDR3 covers 13 residues. The germline gives CDR1 SGHRS, CDR2 YFSETQ. CDR3 in DNA: TGCGCCAGCAGCTTAGACCTAGCGAACGAGCAGTACTTC. Its translation: CASSLDLANEQYF.

The chain joins TRBV7-6 to TRBJ2-7, with a tentative D call TRBD2 (5 bases). This CDR3 spans 16 amino acids. CDR1 SGHVS and CDR2 FNYEAQ come from the germline V gene. V was clipped by 5 bases and J by 1 base, with 18 bases between them. The CDR3 here is CASSGGWRAGSYEQYF. The CDR3, as DNA: TGTGCCAGCAGCGGCGGTTGGCGGGCCGGTTCCTACGAGCAGTACTTC.

The genes are TRBV19 and TRBJ1-5; D unresolved. CDR3 length: 15 amino acids. Trimming took off 3 bases at V and 5 bases at J, with 14 bases between the two ends. Looked up from germline, CDR1 is LNHDA and CDR2 is SQIVND (reference sequence). CDR3 DNA: TGTGCCAGTAGTATTTTTGGGCGCGCCGATCAGCCCCAGCATTTT. This encodes CASSIFGRADQPQHF.